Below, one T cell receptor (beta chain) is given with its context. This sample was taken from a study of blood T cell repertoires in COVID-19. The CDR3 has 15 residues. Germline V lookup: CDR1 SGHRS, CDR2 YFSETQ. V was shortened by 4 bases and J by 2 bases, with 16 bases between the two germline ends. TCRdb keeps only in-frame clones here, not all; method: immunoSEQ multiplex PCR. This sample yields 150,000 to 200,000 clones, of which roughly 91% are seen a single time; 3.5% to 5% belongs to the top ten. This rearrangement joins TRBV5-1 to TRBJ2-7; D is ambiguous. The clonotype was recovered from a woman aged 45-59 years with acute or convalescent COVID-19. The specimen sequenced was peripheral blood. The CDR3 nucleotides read TGCGCCAGCAGCCTCATTGAGAGCCATACCTACGAGCAGTACTTC. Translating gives CASSLIESHTYEQYF.